Following are 26 T cell receptor beta chains from one sample sequenced in a study of cytomegalovirus exposure and HLA in healthy donors. The PCR made use of 60 Vbeta and 13 Jbeta primers. Sequencing used immunoSEQ multiplex PCR; TCRdb keeps in-frame clones, though not all of them. The sample holds some 200,000 clones, approximately 80% seen once. The specimen was PBMCs. The receptor source for this set is a woman between 50 and 59 years old in good health and CMV-seronegative.

This clone appeared a few times. This chain joins TRBV19 and TRBJ1-5; perhaps TRBD1 as D (5 bases). The CDR3 length is 16 residues. Germline loops: CDR1 LNHDA, CDR2 SQIVND (reference sequence). V lost 4 bases and J lost 0, with 13 bases in between. The CDR3 sequence is CASSTTGTYSNQPQHF. CDR3 nucleotide sequence: TGTGCCAGTAGTACCACAGGAACTTATAGCAATCAGCCCCAGCATTTT.

CDR3 in amino acids: CASSLVSDRISEAFF. CDR3 DNA sequence: TGCGCCAGCAGCTTAGTTTCGGACAGGATCTCTGAAGCTTTCTTT. The rearrangement uses TRBV5-1 and TRBJ1-1; 7 bases align to TRBD1. CDR1 is SGHRS and CDR2 is YFSETQ in the germline V gene. V dropped 2 bases and J dropped 6; count of bases not matched to a gene: 10. CDR3 length equals 15 residues. The whole variable domain, remainder taken from reference TRBV5-1 and TRBJ1-1, is KAGVTQTPRYLIKTRGQQVTLSCSPISGHRSVSWYQQTPGQGLQFLFEYFSETQRNKGNFPGRFSGRQFSNSRSEMNVSTLELGDSALYLCASSLVSDRISEAFFGQGTRLTVV.

This chain joins TRBV28 and TRBJ1-5; D gene uncertain. V was pared by 3 bases and J by 11 bases, with 20 bases between. Germline assignment: CDR1 MDHEN and CDR2 SYDVKM. The CDR3 is 15 amino acids. The CDR3 loop is CASSLGTALNMAQHF. CDR3 in DNA: TGTGCCAGCAGTTTGGGTACAGCTCTAAACATGGCCCAGCATTTT.

The genes are TRBV28 and TRBJ1-5; D unclear. With 8 bases removed from V and 2 bases from J, the gap between germline ends came to 13 bases. This CDR3 has 14 amino acids. CDR1 and CDR2 from the germline V gene are MDHEN and SYDVKM. In DNA form, the CDR3 reads TGTGCCAGCCGGGGAAGCAATGGCAATCAGCCCCAGCATTTT. Amino acids: CASRGSNGNQPQHF.

This clone was seen a handful of times. V gene TRBV18 combines with J gene TRBJ2-5; 9 nucleotides align to TRBD1. TRBJ2-7 explains the end of the DNA better; the J call may be wrong. The CDR3 covers 14 residues. Germline CDR1 reads KGHSH; CDR2 reads LQKENI. CDR3 sequence (DNA): TGTGCCAGCTCACCAGGGACAGGGTTCTACGAGCAGTACTTC. It yields the protein CASSPGTGFYEQYF.

This sequence joins TRBV29-1 and TRBJ1-5; the match to TRBD1 covers 12 bases. Trimming took 4 bases from V and 3 from J; bases not matched to a gene: 10. Germline values: CDR1 SQVTM, CDR2 ANQGSEA. CDR3 length: 17 amino acids. DNA of the CDR3: TGCAGCGTTGTCTTTCCCGGGACAGGGGGCCTCAATCAGCCCCAGCATTTT. Translating gives CSVVFPGTGGLNQPQHF. The full variable domain, its missing parts supplied by reference TRBV29-1 and TRBJ1-5, is SAVISQKPSRDICQRGTSLTIQCQVDSQVTMMFWYRQQPGQSLTLIATANQGSEATYESGFVIDKFPISRPNLTFSTLTVSNMSPEDSSIYLCSVVFPGTGGLNQPQHFGDGTRLSIL.

V gene TRBV7-2 combines with J gene TRBJ1-5, with D maybe TRBD1 (6 bases). This CDR3 has 13 residues. Germline lookup yields CDR1 SGHTA and CDR2 FQGNSA. V gave up 5 bases and J gave up 6 bases, with 11 bases separating them. CDR3 loop: CASSRGGGQPQHF. For the CDR3, the DNA is TGTGCCAGCAGCCGAGGGGGGGGTCAGCCCCAGCATTTT.

Worth noting for this clone: One end of the junction fails to match germline, which may point to a read error. This chain links TRBV7-9 with TRBJ2-5; perhaps TRBD2 as D (6 bases). The germline V gene has CDR1 SEHNR and CDR2 FQNEAQ (reference sequence). CDR3 size: 12 residues. The CDR3 loop reads CASSWELRELDF. In DNA form, the CDR3 reads TGTGCCAGCAGCTGGGAACTCCGGGAGTTGGACTTC.

In the case of this clone: This sample includes further DNA sequences coding for the same CDR3. The chain is built from TRBV11-3 and TRBJ2-3, with TRBD1 matching over 7 bases. Germline CDR1 reads SGHNT; CDR2 reads YENEEA. The junction had 2 bases not matched to a gene; V was cut back by 5 bases and J by 0 bases. This CDR3 is 14 amino acids long. CDR3 bases: TGTGCCAGCAGCCGACAGGGTAGCACAGATACGCAGTATTTT. The encoded protein is CASSRQGSTDTQYF.

This clone has just a few counts. The chain is built from TRBV7-2 and TRBJ1-5; possible D gene TRBD1, 5 bases. The V end was cut by 3 bases, the J end by 7 bases, with 13 bases between. This CDR3 comprises 14 residues. From germline, CDR1 is SGHTA and CDR2 FQGNSA. CDR3 bases: TGTGCCAGCAGCTTCCCCGGGGGGGTGCAGCCCCAGCATTTT. The encoded protein is CASSFPGGVQPQHF.

The gene calls are TRBV5-8 and TRBJ1-2; D gene ambiguous. The germline CDR1 and CDR2 sequences are SGHTS and YDEGEE. The CDR3 is 12 amino acids. V lost 7 bases and J 8 bases, leaving 15 bases between the germline ends. CDR3 nucleotide sequence: TGTGCCAGCCTTCGAAACCCCGGGGGCTACACCTTC. Amino acids: CASLRNPGGYTF.

This chain joins TRBV4-1 and TRBJ2-3, with 13 nucleotides matching TRBD2. Germline V gives CDR1 MGHRA, CDR2 YSYEKL. V was pared by 0 bases and J by 7 bases, with 4 bases of the junction left unmatched. The CDR3 runs to 16 residues. CDR3 nucleotide sequence: TGCGCCAGCAGCCAAGACGGGACTAGCGGGACCAATACGCAGTATTTT. This encodes CASSQDGTSGTNTQYF.

CDR3 region: CASSARGHQPQHF. DNA for the CDR3: TGTGCCAGCAGTGCCAGGGGCCATCAGCCCCAGCATTTT. The chain combines TRBV6-5 with TRBJ1-5; maybe TRBD1 (6 bases). Per germline, CDR1 MNHEY and CDR2 SVGAGI. The CDR3 totals 13 residues. Between the trimmed V and J ends, which lost 5 bases and 5 bases, there was a span of 10 bases.

This clone occurred once. V usage is TRBV4-3 and J usage is TRBJ2-2; D is ambiguous. The germline V and J ends were trimmed by 0 bases and 0 bases, with 11 bases remaining between them. The CDR3 sequence is 17 residues long. Germline values: CDR1 LGHNA, CDR2 YSLEER. CDR3 nucleotide sequence: TGCGCCAGCAGCCAAGATTCGGCGGTGCCGAACACCGGGGAGCTGTTTTTT. It yields the protein CASSQDSAVPNTGELFF.

The chain carries TRBV18 and TRBJ1-1; D unclear. With 6 bases removed from V and 4 bases from J, the gap between germline ends came to 18 bases. This CDR3 is built from 15 residues. The germline V gene has CDR1 KGHSH and CDR2 LQKENI. CDR3 nucleotides: TGTGCCAGCTCGCTCATAGACAAATTGGGCACTGAAGCTTTCTTT. This translates into CASSLIDKLGTEAFF.

The chain couples TRBV30 to TRBJ1-5; TRBD1 might be the D (5 bases). The germline V and J ends were trimmed by 0 bases and 4 bases, with 13 bases remaining between them. CDR1 and CDR2 (germline): GTSNPN, SVGIG (reference sequence). There are 15 residues in the CDR3. CDR3 in amino acids: CAWSVSPGRNQPQHF. The CDR3 nucleotides read TGTGCCTGGAGTGTTTCACCAGGGAGGAATCAGCCCCAGCATTTT.

This chain joins TRBV7-3 and TRBJ2-6, with no clear D. The V end was cut by 5 bases, the J end by 0 bases, with 8 bases between. The CDR3 loop spans 15 amino acids. The germline CDR1 and CDR2 sequences are SGHTA and FQGTGA. DNA for the CDR3: TGTGCCAGCAGCCTCCTAGACTCTGGGGCCAACGTCCTGACTTTC. Protein: CASSLLDSGANVLTF.

The chain couples TRBV4-3 to TRBJ2-1, with D possibly being TRBD1 (5 bases). Trimming took off 1 base at V and 2 bases at J, with 12 bases between the two ends. Germline-derived CDR1 and CDR2 are LGHNA and YSLEER. This CDR3 spans 16 amino acids. As DNA, the CDR3 is TGCGCCAGCAGCCAAGCTCAGGGTGGAGCCTACAATGAGCAGTTCTTC. Translated: CASSQAQGGAYNEQFF.

The chain is built from TRBV11-2 and TRBJ2-5; 14 nucleotides agree with TRBD2. CDR3 size: 15 residues. Trimming cost V 5 bases and J 4 bases; bases outside gene matches: 3. Germline CDR1 reads SGHAT; CDR2 reads FQNNGV. The CDR3 coding sequence is TGTGCCAGCAGCCCCGGACTAGCGGGAGGAGAGACCCAGTACTTC. Its translation is CASSPGLAGGETQYF.

This sequence joins TRBV27 and TRBJ2-5; perhaps TRBD1 as D (6 bases). The CDR3 extends over 15 amino acids. Germline CDR1 MNHEY, CDR2 SMNVEV (reference sequence). V was clipped by 7 bases and J by 2 bases, with 17 bases between them. The CDR3 sequence is CASNLSRDIQETQYF. The CDR3 nucleotides are TGTGCCAGCAATCTTTCCCGGGACATTCAAGAGACCCAGTACTTC.

This chain links TRBV29-1 with TRBJ1-2; no definite D call. Trimming stripped 2 bases from V and 4 bases from J, with 11 bases between. This CDR3 comprises 13 residues. The germline V gene encodes CDR1 SQVTM and CDR2 ANQGSEA. CDR3 sequence reads: CSVEWGGGYGYTF. CDR3 nucleotide sequence: TGCAGCGTTGAATGGGGAGGAGGCTATGGCTACACCTTC.

With respect to this clone: A junction end diverges from the germline sequence, so it may reflect a read error. The chain uses TRBV7-9 and TRBJ1-2; no firm D call. From germline, CDR1 is SEHNR and CDR2 FQNEAQ (reference sequence). The CDR3 is 15 amino acids. The CDR3 spells CSSSQPTRGIYGYTF. The CDR3 DNA reads as TGTTCCAGCAGCCAACCGACACGGGGAATCTATGGCTACACCTTC.

The gene calls are TRBV6-6 and TRBJ2-7, with D tentatively TRBD1 (5 bases). The CDR3 is 12 amino acids. Trimming removed 2 bases at V and 7 bases at J, with 9 bases between. Germline V gene data show CDR1 as MNHNY and CDR2 as SVGAGI (reference sequence). The CDR3 coding sequence is TGTGCCAGCAGTTACGACAGAACAGAGCAGTACTTC. Translation: CASSYDRTEQYF.

V usage is TRBV19 and J usage is TRBJ1-6, with D possibly being TRBD1 (6 bases). Germline CDR1 is LNHDA and CDR2 is SQIVND (reference sequence). The V and J ends lost 6 bases and 10 bases respectively, with 10 bases between them. There are 12 residues in the CDR3. The CDR3 DNA follows: TGTGCCAGTAGACAGGGTTACTCACCCCTCCACTTT. It translates to CASRQGYSPLHF. The full variable domain, its missing parts supplied by reference TRBV19 and TRBJ1-6, is DGGITQSPKYLFRKEGQNVTLSCEQNLNHDAMYWYRQDPGQGLRLIYYSQIVNDFQKGDIAEGYSVSREKKESFPLTVTSAQKNPTAFYLCASRQGYSPLHFGNGTRLTVT.

The V and J genes are TRBV23-1 and TRBJ1-5; D gene ambiguous. TRBV23-1 qualifies as an ORF whose function is uncertain. The CDR3 extends over 15 amino acids. Trimming removed 10 bases from V and 0 bases from J, with 16 bases in between. In DNA form, the CDR3 reads TGCGCCACCAATCTACTGAGAAATAGCAATCAGCCCCAGCATTTT. This translates into CATNLLRNSNQPQHF.

The rearrangement uses TRBV6-5 and TRBJ1-5; tentative D call: TRBD1 (5 bases). Per the germline V gene, CDR1 is MNHEY and CDR2 is SVGAGI. V lost 6 bases to trimming and J lost 1 base, with 13 bases between them. The CDR3 extends over 15 amino acids. CDR3 sequence (DNA): TGTGCCAGCAGACTTAACAGGAGAAGCAATCAGCCCCAGCATTTT. It yields the protein CASRLNRRSNQPQHF.